In its sample, the clone carrying this T cell receptor beta chain was seen many times. The sample belongs to a study of blood T cells in healthy people across ages. The second PCR ran about 6 to 11 cycles with a sample-barcoded 5' primer and J-beta primers. Any given sample supplied a minimum of 2.5 million CDR3-containing paired-end reads. One entry per CDR3 protein results from TCRdb running MiXCR on the 5' RACE reads. This sample has 1.5 million to 2 million distinct CDR3 sequences, with over 25% found just once. The CDR3 runs 11 residues. Germline V CDR1 and CDR2: SQVTM, ANQGSEA. V dropped 7 bases and J dropped 7 bases, with 11 bases sitting between them.

The sequence was obtained from a woman aged 25-40 years in good health. The chain links TRBV29-1 to TRBJ2-1; D is unclear. The sample taken for sequencing was blood. The CDR3 region is CSAYGLNEQFF. The CDR3 nucleotides read TGCAGCGCCTACGGCTTGAATGAGCAGTTCTTC.